This T cell receptor (beta chain) was recovered during a study of cytomegalovirus exposure and HLA in healthy donors. The germline CDR1 and CDR2 sequences are PRHDT and FYEKMQ (reference sequence). This CDR3 is 13 amino acids long. V gave up 5 bases and J gave up 3 bases; unmatched junction bases: 1. Primers for the PCR totalled 60 Vbeta and 13 Jbeta. Libraries were prepared by immunoSEQ multiplex PCR; TCRdb keeps only in-frame clonotypes and omits some of them. The data show about 82,000 clones, approximately 69% seen once. The sequencing sample was made of PBMCs. The sequence came from a woman in her 50s in good health and CMV-seropositive. J is TRBJ2-7 and V is TRBV13; 10 bases align to TRBD1. The CDR3 protein is CASSGTGVYEQYF. CDR3 DNA: TGTGCCAGCAGCGGGACAGGGGTCTACGAGCAGTACTTC.